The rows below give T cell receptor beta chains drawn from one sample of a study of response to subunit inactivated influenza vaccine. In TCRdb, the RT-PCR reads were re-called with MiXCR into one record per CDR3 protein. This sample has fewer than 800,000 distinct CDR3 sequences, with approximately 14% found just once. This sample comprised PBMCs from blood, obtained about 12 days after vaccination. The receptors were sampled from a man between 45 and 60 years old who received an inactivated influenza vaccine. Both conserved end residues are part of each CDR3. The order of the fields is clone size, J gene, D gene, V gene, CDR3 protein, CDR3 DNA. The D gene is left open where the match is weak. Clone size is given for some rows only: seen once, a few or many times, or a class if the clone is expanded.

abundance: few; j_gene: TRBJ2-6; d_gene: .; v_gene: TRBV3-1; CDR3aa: CASSQEGSRVSGANVLTF; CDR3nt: TGTGCCAGCAGCCAAGAAGGTAGTCGGGTCTCTGGGGCCAACGTCCTGACTTTC
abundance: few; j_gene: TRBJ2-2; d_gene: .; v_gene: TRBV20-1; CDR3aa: CSATRTGELFF; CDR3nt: TGCAGTGCTACTCGGACCGGGGAGCTGTTTTTT
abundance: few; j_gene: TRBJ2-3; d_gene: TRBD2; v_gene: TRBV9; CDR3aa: CASSVGGSGITDTQYF; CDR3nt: TGTGCCAGCAGCGTAGGAGGTAGCGGGATCACAGATACGCAGTATTTT
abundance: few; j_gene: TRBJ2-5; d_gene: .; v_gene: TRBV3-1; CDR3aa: CASSGAFAETQYF; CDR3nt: TGTGCCAGCAGCGGAGCGTTTGCTGAGACCCAGTACTTC
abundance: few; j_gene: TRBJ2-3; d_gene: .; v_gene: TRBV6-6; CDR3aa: CASSYTGADTQYF; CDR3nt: TGTGCCAGCAGTTACACGGGAGCAGATACGCAGTATTTT
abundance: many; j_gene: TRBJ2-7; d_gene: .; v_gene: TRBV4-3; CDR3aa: CASSQAAGLKQYF; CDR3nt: TGCGCCAGCAGCCAAGCCGCAGGGTTGAAGCAGTACTTC
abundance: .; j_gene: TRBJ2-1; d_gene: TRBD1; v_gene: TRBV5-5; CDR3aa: CASDDREKFF; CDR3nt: TGTGCCAGCGACGACAGGGAAAAGTTCTTC
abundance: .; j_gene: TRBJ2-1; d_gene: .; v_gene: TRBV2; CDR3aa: CASKRVEGFNEQFF; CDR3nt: TGTGCCAGCAAGAGGGTTGAGGGCTTTAATGAGCAGTTCTTC
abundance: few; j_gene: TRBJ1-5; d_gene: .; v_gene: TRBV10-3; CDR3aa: CAISEAPGGHNQPQHF; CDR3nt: TGTGCCATCAGTGAGGCCCCGGGAGGCCACAATCAGCCCCAGCATTTT
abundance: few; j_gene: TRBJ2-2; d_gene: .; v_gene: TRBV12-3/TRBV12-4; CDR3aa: CASSIQGGSTGELFF; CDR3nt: TGTGCCAGCAGCATACAGGGAGGAAGCACCGGGGAGCTGTTTTTT